The following is a TCR beta chain sequence with its context. Its antigen is unknown. A junction end diverges from the germline sequence, so it may reflect a read error. The source of the sample is a study of blood T cells in healthy people across ages. Germline CDR1 and CDR2: SGHRS and YFSETQ. The CDR3 extends over 16 amino acids. A second about 7 to 12 cycle PCR used barcoded and J-beta primers. TCRdb independently ran MiXCR on the 5' RACE reads; one entry per CDR3 protein. This repertoire shows 660,000 or so distinct CDR3 sequences, 45% to 65% found once; its top ten account for roughly 34%. Study-wide results and caveats: A greater number of naive CD4+ cells and higher diversity distinguished long-lived donors from aged donors.

This sequence originates from a man aged 55 to 70 in good health. The V gene is TRBV5-1, the J gene TRBJ1-1, with D possibly TRBD1 on 6 matching bases. The sequencing input was blood. As DNA, the CDR3 is TGCGCCAGCAGCACTCAAACCGGGACACTCAACACCGAAGCTTTCTTT. Its translation: CASSTQTGTLNTEAFF.